This TCR beta chain was profiled in a study of T-cell reconstitution after alpha-beta-depleted transplantation in children. This clonotype has at least ten counts. Unique molecular identifiers were used to barcode this TCRbeta library. TCRdb ran MiXCR on the PCR reads and lists one entry per CDR3 protein. In the table there are around 93,000 distinct CDR3 sequences, roughly 8% of which are singletons. With 2 bases clipped from V and 5 bases from J, the junction kept 7 bases outside the gene matches. Germline V gives CDR1 SGHDT, CDR2 YYEEEE. The CDR3 covers 16 residues. The input for sequencing was PBMCs from the stem cell graft donor, taken from the stem cell graft. The sequence came from a human donor who donated a stem cell graft to a child with congenital amegakaryocytic thrombocytopenia. The chain is built from TRBV5-6 and TRBJ2-1; 10 positions agree with TRBD1. This CDR3 is CASSFPGTGAHNEQFF. The CDR3 bases are TGTGCCAGCAGCTTCCCCGGGACAGGGGCCCACAATGAGCAGTTCTTC.